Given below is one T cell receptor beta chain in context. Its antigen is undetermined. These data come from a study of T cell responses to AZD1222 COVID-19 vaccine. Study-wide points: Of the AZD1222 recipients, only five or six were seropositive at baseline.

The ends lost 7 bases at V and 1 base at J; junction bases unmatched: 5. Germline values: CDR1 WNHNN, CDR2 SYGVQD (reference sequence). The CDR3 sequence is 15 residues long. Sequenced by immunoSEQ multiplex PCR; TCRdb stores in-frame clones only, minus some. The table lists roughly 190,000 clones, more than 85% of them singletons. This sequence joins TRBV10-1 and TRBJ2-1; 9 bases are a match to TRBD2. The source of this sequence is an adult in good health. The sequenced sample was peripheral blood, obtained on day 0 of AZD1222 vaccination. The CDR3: CASIPSGISYNEQFF. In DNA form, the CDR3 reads TGCGCCAGCATACCTAGCGGGATTTCCTACAATGAGCAGTTCTTC.